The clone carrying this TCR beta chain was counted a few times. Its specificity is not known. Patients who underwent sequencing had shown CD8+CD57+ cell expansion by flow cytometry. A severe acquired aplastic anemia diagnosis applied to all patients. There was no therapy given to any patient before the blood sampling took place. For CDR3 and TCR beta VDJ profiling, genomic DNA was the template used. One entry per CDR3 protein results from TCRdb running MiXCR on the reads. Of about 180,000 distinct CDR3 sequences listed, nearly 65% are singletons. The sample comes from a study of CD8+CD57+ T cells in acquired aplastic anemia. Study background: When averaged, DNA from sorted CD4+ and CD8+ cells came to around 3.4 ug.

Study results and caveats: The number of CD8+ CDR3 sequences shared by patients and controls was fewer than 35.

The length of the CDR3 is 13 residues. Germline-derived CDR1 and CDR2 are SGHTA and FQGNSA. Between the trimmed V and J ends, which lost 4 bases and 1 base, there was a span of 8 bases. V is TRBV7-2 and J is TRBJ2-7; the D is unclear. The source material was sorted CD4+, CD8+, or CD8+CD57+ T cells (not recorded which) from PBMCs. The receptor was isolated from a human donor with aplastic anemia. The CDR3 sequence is CASSSTSSYEQYF. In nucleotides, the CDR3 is TGTGCCAGCAGCTCGACTTCGTCCTACGAGCAGTACTTC.